These T cell receptor beta chains were read from a single sample in a study of blood T cell repertoires in COVID-19. The protocol was immunoSEQ multiplex PCR, while the TCRdb copy is restricted to in-frame clones and leaves out a portion. Among about 95,000 clones, around 85% were seen once, and the ten largest hold 20% to 30%. The material sequenced was peripheral blood. The receptors here all came from a man at least 80 years old with active or convalescent COVID-19. Each CDR3 is given with its conserved first and last residue. A D gene is named only where the DNA matches it firmly. Size is stated for part of the rows, as once, few or many counts, or as a class when the clone is expanded.

size: NA
J: TRBJ2-5
V: TRBV12-5
D: NA
length: 12
CDR3: CASTSYWETQYF
DNA: TGTGCCTCGACTAGTTATTGGGAGACCCAGTACTTC

size: NA
J: TRBJ2-5
V: TRBV11-3
D: NA
length: 14
CDR3: CASSRGGSAETQYF
DNA: TGTGCCAGCAGCCGTGGGGGGTCCGCAGAGACCCAGTACTTC

size: NA
J: TRBJ1-5
V: TRBV10-3
D: NA
length: 14
CDR3: CAISRAGGNQPQHF
DNA: TGTGCCATCAGCCGGGCGGGCGGCAATCAGCCCCAGCATTTT

size: NA
J: TRBJ1-1
V: TRBV18
D: NA
length: 16
CDR3: CASSQAPPGANTEAFF
DNA: TGTGCCAGCTCGCAGGCCCCACCAGGGGCGAACACTGAAGCTTTCTTT

size: NA
J: TRBJ2-5
V: TRBV2
D: NA
length: 13
CDR3: CASRTGYQETQYF
DNA: TGTGCCAGCAGAACAGGGTACCAAGAGACCCAGTACTTC

size: once
J: TRBJ2-2
V: TRBV9
D: NA
length: 15
CDR3: CASSATGSGTGELFF
DNA: TGTGCCAGCAGCGCCACAGGGTCGGGGACCGGGGAGCTGTTTTTT

size: NA
J: TRBJ2-1
V: TRBV9
D: TRBD1
length: 16
CDR3: CASSVATRTGGDEQFF
DNA: TGTGCCAGCAGCGTAGCTACGAGGACAGGGGGAGATGAGCAGTTCTTC

size: NA
J: TRBJ2-5
V: TRBV11-1
D: TRBD2
length: 16
CDR3: CASNLGTSGGRETQYF
DNA: TGTGCCAGCAACTTGGGGACTAGCGGGGGACGAGAGACCCAGTACTTC

size: once
J: TRBJ1-2
V: TRBV9
D: NA
length: 12
CDR3: CASRPANYGYTF
DNA: TGTGCCAGCAGGCCGGCTAACTATGGCTACACCTTC

size: NA
J: TRBJ1-2
V: TRBV15
D: NA
length: 16
CDR3: CATSRDQSSANYGYTF
DNA: TGTGCCACCAGCAGAGATCAGTCCAGCGCGAACTATGGCTACACCTTC

size: NA
J: TRBJ2-5
V: TRBV7-9
D: TRBD1
length: 14
CDR3: CASSPPTGHETQYF
DNA: TGTGCCAGCAGCCCACCGACAGGGCATGAGACCCAGTACTTC

size: NA
J: TRBJ2-7
V: TRBV7-3
D: NA
length: 13
CDR3: CASSSYRDYEQYF
DNA: TGTGCCAGCAGCTCATACCGGGACTACGAGCAGTACTTC

size: NA
J: TRBJ2-7
V: TRBV3-1/TRBV3-2
D: NA
length: 12
CDR3: CASSQLSYEQYF
DNA: TGTGCCAGCAGCCAACTGTCCTACGAGCAGTACTTC

size: NA
J: TRBJ2-2
V: TRBV18
D: NA
length: 15
CDR3: CASSPTPRNTGELFF
DNA: TGTGCCAGCTCTCCAACACCACGGAACACCGGGGAGCTGTTTTTT

size: NA
J: TRBJ2-7
V: TRBV20-1
D: NA
length: 14
CDR3: CSASTGLITYEQYF
DNA: TGCAGTGCTAGTACAGGGCTTATTACCTACGAGCAGTACTTC

size: few
J: TRBJ2-7
V: TRBV5-4
D: TRBD2
length: 15
CDR3: CASSPDGAGGREQYF
DNA: TGTGCCAGCAGCCCCGACGGGGCGGGGGGTCGCGAGCAGTACTTC

size: NA
J: TRBJ2-3
V: TRBV5-4
D: TRBD1
length: 15
CDR3: CASSSANRGADTQYF
DNA: TGTGCCAGCAGCTCTGCGAACAGGGGCGCAGATACGCAGTATTTT

size: NA
J: TRBJ1-2
V: TRBV5-4
D: NA
length: 15
CDR3: CASSLGAEDGYGYTF
DNA: TGTGCCAGCAGCTTGGGGGCGGAGGATGGCTATGGCTACACCTTC